The 22 T cell receptor beta chains reported below all come from one sample, sequenced in a study of shared clonotypes between healthy human individuals. Sequencing used immunoSEQ multiplex PCR; TCRdb keeps in-frame clones, though not all of them. The table has 2.3 million or so clones, roughly 93% seen once; the top ten hold 0.39%. Material: naive CD4+ T cells from PBMCs. Noted subset: CD45RA+ positively selected. These receptors originate from a man younger than 35 in good health. Some clones in this sample may be carry-over from other donors' samples.

The gene calls are TRBV28 and TRBJ2-7; TRBD2 aligns across 11 bases. V was clipped by 7 bases and J by 1 base; unmatched bases: 6. This CDR3 comprises 15 residues. Germline CDR1 is MDHEN and CDR2 is SYDVKM. The CDR3 sequence is CASNPTSGRSYEQYF. The DNA for the CDR3 is TGTGCCAGCAATCCTACTAGCGGGAGATCCTACGAGCAGTACTTC. Together with reference TRBV28 and TRBJ2-7, the CDR3 gives the full variable domain: DVKVTQSSRYLVKRTGEKVFLECVQDMDHENMFWYRQDPGLGLRLIYFSYDVKMKEKGDIPEGYSVSREKKERFSLILESASTNQTSMYLCASNPTSGRSYEQYFGPGTRLTVT.

The chain carries TRBV2 and TRBJ2-3; no firm D call. V lost 1 base, J lost 1 base, and 3 bases lay in between. The CDR3 contains 13 residues. The germline CDR1 and CDR2 sequences are SNHLY and FYNNEI. CDR3 residues: CASSEVGTDTQYF. The CDR3 DNA follows: TGTGCCAGCAGTGAAGTGGGCACAGATACGCAGTATTTT.

This chain links TRBV7-9 with TRBJ2-3; D possibly corresponds to TRBD2 (5 bases). This CDR3 is built from 18 residues. Trimming pared 4 bases from V and 0 bases from J, leaving 20 bases between. Looked up from germline, CDR1 is SEHNR and CDR2 is FQNEAQ (reference sequence). The CDR3 sequence: CASSWVAGGAASTDTQYF. For the CDR3, the DNA is TGTGCCAGCAGCTGGGTTGCGGGCGGAGCCGCTAGCACAGATACGCAGTATTTT.

This chain connects TRBV28 to TRBJ2-3, with a tentative D call TRBD2 (6 bases). CDR1 MDHEN and CDR2 SYDVKM come from the germline V gene. V was pared by 3 bases and J by 0 bases, with 10 bases between. The CDR3 extends over 15 amino acids. CDR3: CASSLGGLSTDTQYF. In DNA form, the CDR3 reads TGTGCCAGCAGTTTGGGGGGATTGAGCACAGATACGCAGTATTTT.

The chain joins TRBV6-6 to TRBJ1-2; D is unresolved. Germline CDR1 reads MNHNY; CDR2 reads SVGAGI (reference sequence). The CDR3 runs to 14 residues. V dropped 8 bases and J dropped 2 bases, with 15 bases sitting between them. DNA of the CDR3: TGTGCCAGCGCCCCCGCCGGAGAAAACTATGGCTACACCTTC. Translated: CASAPAGENYGYTF.

The chain has TRBV28 and TRBJ1-1; 9 nucleotides align to TRBD1. Germline V lookup: CDR1 MDHEN, CDR2 SYDVKM. V lost 5 bases and J lost 3; bases outside the gene matches: 7. The CDR3 totals 15 residues. The CDR3 nucleotides read TGTGCCAGCAGTCAAATGGGACAGGGCGACACTGAAGCTTTCTTT. It yields the protein CASSQMGQGDTEAFF.

The chain employs TRBV14 and TRBJ2-1, with 9 bases fitting TRBD2. This CDR3 is built from 16 residues. The germline gives CDR1 SGHDN, CDR2 FVKESK. Trimming took 3 bases from V and 7 from J; bases not matched to a gene: 10. This chain's CDR3 is CASSHRIAGVTNEQFF. CDR3 sequence (DNA): TGTGCCAGCAGCCACCGAATAGCGGGAGTAACAAATGAGCAGTTCTTC.

This clone was seen a few times. The gene calls are TRBV30 and TRBJ1-5, with unresolved D. The V end lost 4 bases, the J end lost 4 bases, and 8 bases lay between the germline ends. This CDR3 is built from 12 residues. The V gene's germline CDR1 is GTSNPN and CDR2 SVGIG (reference sequence). CDR3 in amino acids: CAWTLGNQPQHF. DNA for the CDR3: TGTGCCTGGACACTGGGAAATCAGCCCCAGCATTTT.

The chain combines TRBV2 with TRBJ1-5; D is unresolved. The CDR3 totals 14 residues. The germline gives CDR1 SNHLY, CDR2 FYNNEI. Trimming took off 2 bases at V and 6 bases at J, with 11 bases between the two ends. Here the CDR3 reads CASSESQVSQPQHF. The CDR3, as DNA: TGTGCCAGCAGTGAATCGCAGGTGAGTCAGCCCCAGCATTTT.

V and J are TRBV28 and TRBJ2-5; tentative D call: TRBD2 (6 bases). The CDR3 is made up of 15 amino acids. The germline gives CDR1 MDHEN, CDR2 SYDVKM. V dropped 5 bases and J dropped 2 bases, with 15 bases sitting between them. DNA of the CDR3: TGTGCCAGCAGTACGGCGGGACGAGCTCAAGAGACCCAGTACTTC. This sequence encodes CASSTAGRAQETQYF.

The CDR3 DNA reads TGCGCCAGCAGCCCGTCAACGGTCAGGGGTAGCACAGATACGCAGTATTTT. Residues: CASSPSTVRGSTDTQYF. The chain joins TRBV4-3 to TRBJ2-3, with D possibly being TRBD1 (6 bases). Germline loops: CDR1 LGHNA, CDR2 YSLEER. CDR3 length: 17 residues. V was cut by 4 bases and J by 0 bases, with 17 bases left in between.

The chain has TRBV19 and TRBJ2-7; 9 bases map to TRBD2. V shed 3 bases and J 3 bases; nucleotides not matched to a gene: 9. The CDR3 totals 16 residues. Germline loops: CDR1 LNHDA, CDR2 SQIVND (reference sequence). The CDR3 spells CASSIGIAGGHYEQYF. CDR3 nucleotide sequence: TGTGCCAGTAGTATTGGTATCGCGGGAGGGCACTACGAGCAGTACTTC.

This clone was detected once. This sample includes further DNA sequences coding for the same CDR3. This chain joins TRBV7-2 and TRBJ2-7; D is undetermined. With 0 bases removed from V and 3 bases from J, the gap between germline ends came to 9 bases. Per the germline V gene, CDR1 is SGHTA and CDR2 is FQGNSA. CDR3 length equals 14 residues. For the CDR3, the DNA is TGTGCCAGCAGCTTAGCCGCCGGTAACTACGAGCAGTACTTC. Translation gives CASSLAAGNYEQYF. Full variable domain (remainder filled in from reference TRBV7-2 and TRBJ2-7): GAGVSQSPSNKVTEKGKDVELRCDPISGHTALYWYRQSLGQGLEFLIYFQGNSAPDKSGLPSDRFSAERTGGSVSTLTIQRTQQEDSAVYLCASSLAAGNYEQYFGPGTRLTVT.

This chain links TRBV6-1 with TRBJ2-1, with unresolved D. Per the germline V gene, CDR1 is MNHNS and CDR2 is SASEGT. This CDR3 is 12 amino acids long. V dropped 11 bases and J dropped 0 bases, with 8 bases sitting between them. The CDR3 DNA is TGTGCCCTGAGGAGCTCCTACAATGAGCAGTTCTTC. It yields the protein CALRSSYNEQFF.

The chain recombines TRBV20-1 with TRBJ2-1; D remains ambiguous. V gave up 2 bases and J gave up 10 bases, with 9 bases separating them. Per the germline V gene, CDR1 is DFQATT and CDR2 is SNEGSKA (reference sequence). The CDR3 consists of 11 residues. CDR3 in amino acids: CSARREEEQFF. The CDR3 DNA reads TGCAGTGCTAGACGAGAGGAGGAGCAGTTCTTC.

The chain links TRBV2 to TRBJ1-2; TRBD1 might be the D (6 bases). The CDR3 spans 13 residues. The V gene's germline CDR1 is SNHLY and CDR2 FYNNEI. V gave up 3 bases and J gave up 8 bases, with 13 bases separating them. The CDR3 loop reads CASSDLQGTGYTF. For the CDR3, the DNA is TGTGCCAGCAGTGATCTCCAGGGGACAGGCTACACCTTC.

This sequence joins TRBV30 and TRBJ1-4; D is unclear. CDR1 is GTSNPN and CDR2 is SVGIG in the germline V gene (reference sequence). The ends were cut back, 4 bases at V and 7 bases at J, with 13 bases in the middle. This CDR3 spans 13 amino acids. The CDR3 protein is CAWNSGWFEKLFF. CDR3 nucleotides: TGTGCCTGGAACTCCGGGTGGTTTGAAAAACTGTTTTTT. Based on the CDR3 plus reference TRBV30 and TRBJ1-4, the full variable domain is SQTIHQWPATLVQPVGSPLSLECTVEGTSNPNLYWYRQAAGRGLQLLFYSVGIGQISSEVPQNLSASRPQDRQFILSSKKLLLSDSGFYLCAWNSGWFEKLFFGSGTQLSVL.

This clone is a singleton in its sample. The rearrangement uses TRBV11-2 and TRBJ2-7; 13 bases align to TRBD2. V was pared by 5 bases and J by 3 bases, with 4 bases of the junction left unmatched. The germline V gene encodes CDR1 SGHAT and CDR2 FQNNGV. The length of the CDR3 is 15 residues. The CDR3 is CASSLTSGRVYEQYF. CDR3 sequence (DNA): TGTGCCAGCAGCCTAACTAGCGGGAGGGTCTACGAGCAGTACTTC.

As regards this clone: The same CDR3 is also encoded by other DNA sequences in this sample. The CDR3 region is CASSPRADTQYF. CDR3 bases: TGTGCCAGCTCACCACGTGCAGATACGCAGTATTTT. The chain is built from TRBV18 and TRBJ2-3; no firm D call. The CDR3 loop spans 12 amino acids. CDR1 is KGHSH and CDR2 is LQKENI in the germline V gene. V lost 1 base, J lost 4 bases, and 3 bases lay in between.

This sequence joins TRBV7-8 and TRBJ2-3; D remains unclear. Germline V CDR1 and CDR2: SGHVS, FQNEAQ. The ends were cut back, 8 bases at V and 0 bases at J, with 9 bases in the middle. The CDR3 is 13 residues long. The CDR3 DNA sequence: TGTGCCAGCCACGGGTCTAGCACAGATACGCAGTATTTT. This codes for CASHGSSTDTQYF.

The chain uses TRBV30 and TRBJ2-3; 7 bases are shared with TRBD1. Germline trimming cut 6 bases from V and 2 bases from J; bases unmatched to any gene: 11. CDR1 is GTSNPN and CDR2 is SVGIG in the germline V gene (reference sequence). The CDR3 runs to 15 residues. Here the CDR3 DNA reads TGTGCCTGCCGCTTACAGGGGCACTACACAGATACGCAGTATTTT. It yields the protein CACRLQGHYTDTQYF.

The chain couples TRBV5-6 to TRBJ2-3, with 9 bases lining up with TRBD1. The germline CDR1 and CDR2 sequences are SGHDT and YYEEEE. This CDR3 has 15 residues. J was trimmed by 0 bases and V by 4 bases; bases with no gene match: 3. The CDR3 DNA reads TGTGCCAGCAGCCCCGGACAGGGGAGCACAGATACGCAGTATTTT. The encoded protein is CASSPGQGSTDTQYF.